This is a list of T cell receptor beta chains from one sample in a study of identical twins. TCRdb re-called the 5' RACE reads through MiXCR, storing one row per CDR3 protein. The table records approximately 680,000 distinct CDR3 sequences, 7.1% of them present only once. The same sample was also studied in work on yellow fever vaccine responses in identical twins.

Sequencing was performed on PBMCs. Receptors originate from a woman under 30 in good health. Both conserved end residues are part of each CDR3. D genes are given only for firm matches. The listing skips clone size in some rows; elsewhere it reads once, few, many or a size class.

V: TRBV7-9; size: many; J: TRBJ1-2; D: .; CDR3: CASSQGTESNYGYTF; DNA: TGTGCCAGCAGCCAAGGAACCGAATCTAACTATGGCTACACCTTC
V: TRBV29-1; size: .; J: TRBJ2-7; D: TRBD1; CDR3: CSAKDRGVYEQYF; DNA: TGCAGCGCAAAGGACAGGGGGGTCTACGAGCAGTACTTC
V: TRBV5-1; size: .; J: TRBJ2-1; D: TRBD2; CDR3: CASSPERTSGNNEQFF; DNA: TGCGCCAGCAGCCCAGAGCGGACTAGCGGGAACAATGAGCAGTTCTTC
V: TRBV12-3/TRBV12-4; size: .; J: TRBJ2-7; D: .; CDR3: CASSRQGGAYNSYEQYF; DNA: TGTGCCAGCAGTCGGCAAGGGGGGGCCTACAACTCCTACGAGCAGTACTTC
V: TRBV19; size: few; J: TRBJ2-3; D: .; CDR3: CASSSRVDSTDTQYF; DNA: TGTGCCAGTAGTTCCCGGGTGGATAGCACAGATACGCAGTATTTT
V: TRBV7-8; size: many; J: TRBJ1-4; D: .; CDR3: CASSRSWEGEKLFF; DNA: TGTGCCAGCAGCCGATCCTGGGAAGGTGAAAAACTGTTTTTT
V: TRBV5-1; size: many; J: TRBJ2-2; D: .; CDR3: CASSTGVMAGPGELFF; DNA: TGCGCCAGCAGCACGGGGGTAATGGCGGGGCCCGGGGAGCTGTTTTTT
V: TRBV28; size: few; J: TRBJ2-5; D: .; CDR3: CASSPHLGTQETQYF; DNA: TGTGCCAGCAGTCCGCACCTGGGCACCCAAGAGACCCAGTACTTC
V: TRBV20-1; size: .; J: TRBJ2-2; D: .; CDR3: CSARDLGSPLGTGELFF; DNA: TGCAGTGCTAGAGATCTGGGAAGCCCGCTGGGCACCGGGGAGCTGTTTTTT
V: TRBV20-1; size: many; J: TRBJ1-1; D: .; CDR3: CSASQGTNTEAFF; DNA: TGCAGTGCTAGCCAGGGGACAAACACTGAAGCTTTCTTT
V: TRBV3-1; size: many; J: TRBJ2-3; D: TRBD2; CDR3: CASRSRLAPTDTQYF; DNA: TGTGCCAGCAGGTCGAGACTAGCGCCTACAGATACGCAGTATTTT
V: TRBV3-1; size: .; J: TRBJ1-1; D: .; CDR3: CASSHLRAEAFF; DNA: TGTGCCAGCAGCCATTTGAGGGCTGAAGCTTTCTTT
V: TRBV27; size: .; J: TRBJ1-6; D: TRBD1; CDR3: CATAGDRVSPLHF; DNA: TGTGCCACCGCGGGGGACAGGGTCTCACCCCTCCACTTT
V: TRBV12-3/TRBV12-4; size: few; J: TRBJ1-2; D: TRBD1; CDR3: CASSFGTGSGYTF; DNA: TGTGCCAGCAGTTTTGGGACAGGTTCTGGCTACACCTTC
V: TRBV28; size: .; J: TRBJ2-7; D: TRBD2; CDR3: CASTVAGGPIIYEQYF; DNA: TGTGCCAGCACCGTAGCGGGAGGGCCTATCATCTACGAGCAGTACTTC
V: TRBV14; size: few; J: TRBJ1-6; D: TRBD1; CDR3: CASSPTGQRLGTLHF; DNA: TGTGCCAGCAGCCCCACGGGACAGCGGCTTGGAACCCTCCACTTT
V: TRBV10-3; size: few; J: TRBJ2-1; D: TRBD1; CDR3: CAIRGQTLEQFF; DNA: TGTGCCATCAGGGGACAGACCTTAGAGCAGTTCTTC
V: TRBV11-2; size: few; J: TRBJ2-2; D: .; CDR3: CASSLTDFGTGELFF; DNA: TGTGCCAGCAGCTTAACGGACTTTGGCACCGGGGAGCTGTTTTTT
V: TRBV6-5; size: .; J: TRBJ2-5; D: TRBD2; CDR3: CASSYRSGSPLKTQYF; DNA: TGTGCCAGCAGTTACCGAAGCGGGAGCCCCCTGAAGACCCAGTACTTC
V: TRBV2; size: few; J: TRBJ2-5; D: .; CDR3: CASSEEGAGTATQYF; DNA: TGTGCCAGCAGTGAAGAGGGCGCGGGGACGGCGACCCAGTACTTC
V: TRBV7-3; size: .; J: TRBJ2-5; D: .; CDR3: CASSLGSPPETQYF; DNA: TGTGCCAGCAGCTTAGGGTCCCCTCCTGAGACCCAGTACTTC
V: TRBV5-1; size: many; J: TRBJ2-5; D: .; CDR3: CASKLDNQETQYF; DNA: TGCGCCAGCAAACTAGACAACCAAGAGACCCAGTACTTC
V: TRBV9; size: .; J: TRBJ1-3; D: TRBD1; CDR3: CASSVGGTASSGNTIYF; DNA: TGTGCCAGCAGCGTAGGTGGGACAGCTTCCTCTGGAAACACCATATATTTT
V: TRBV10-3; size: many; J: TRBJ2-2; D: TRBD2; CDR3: CAIDGSGGATGELFF; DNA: TGTGCCATCGATGGTAGCGGGGGGGCGACCGGGGAGCTGTTTTTT
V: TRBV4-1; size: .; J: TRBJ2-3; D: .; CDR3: CASSQEWGSDADTQYF; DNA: TGCGCCAGCAGCCAAGAATGGGGGAGTGATGCAGATACGCAGTATTTT
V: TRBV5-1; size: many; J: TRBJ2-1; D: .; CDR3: CASSLQGAWENEQFF; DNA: TGCGCCAGCAGCTTGCAAGGGGCTTGGGAAAATGAGCAGTTCTTC
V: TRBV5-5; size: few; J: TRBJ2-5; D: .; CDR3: CASSLDGYQETQYF; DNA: TGTGCCAGCAGCCTCGACGGATACCAAGAGACCCAGTACTTC
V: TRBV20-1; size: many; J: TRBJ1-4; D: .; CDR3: CSARVPGLTNEKLFF; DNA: TGCAGTGCTAGGGTCCCGGGGCTAACTAATGAAAAACTGTTTTTT
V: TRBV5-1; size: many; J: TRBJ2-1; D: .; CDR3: CASSRATGFDEQFF; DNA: TGCGCCAGCAGCCGGGCTACAGGGTTCGATGAGCAGTTCTTC
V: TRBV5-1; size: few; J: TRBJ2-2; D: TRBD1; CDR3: CASSQGVAGELFF; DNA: TGCGCCAGCAGCCAGGGGGTCGCCGGGGAGCTGTTTTTT
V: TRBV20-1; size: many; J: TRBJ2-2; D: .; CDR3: CSAREQTGELFF; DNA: TGCAGTGCTAGAGAACAAACCGGGGAGCTGTTTTTT
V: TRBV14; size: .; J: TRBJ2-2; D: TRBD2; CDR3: CASSQGLAGVGTGELFF; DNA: TGTGCCAGCAGCCAAGGACTAGCGGGAGTCGGTACCGGGGAGCTGTTTTTT
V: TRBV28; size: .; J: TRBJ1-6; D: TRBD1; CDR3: CASSRTGGAYSPLHF; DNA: TGTGCCAGCAGCCGAACAGGGGGCGCCTATTCACCCCTCCACTTT
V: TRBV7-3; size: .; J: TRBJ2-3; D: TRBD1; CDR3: CASSLSGQGSNTQYF; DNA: TGTGCCAGCAGCCTGTCGGGACAGGGGTCCAATACGCAGTATTTT
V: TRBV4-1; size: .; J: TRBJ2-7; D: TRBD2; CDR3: CASSQDRLAGGLGYEQYF; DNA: TGCGCCAGCAGCCAAGACCGACTAGCGGGAGGATTAGGCTACGAGCAGTACTTC
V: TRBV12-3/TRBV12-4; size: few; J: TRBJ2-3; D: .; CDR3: CASSKGYTQYF; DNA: TGTGCCAGCAGTAAAGGTTATACGCAGTATTTT
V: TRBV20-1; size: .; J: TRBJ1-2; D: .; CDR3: CSARVPYGYTF; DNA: TGCAGTGCTAGAGTTCCCTATGGCTACACCTTC
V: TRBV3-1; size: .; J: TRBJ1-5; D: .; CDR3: CASSQQGYQPQHF; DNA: TGTGCCAGCAGCCAACAGGGTTATCAGCCCCAGCATTTT
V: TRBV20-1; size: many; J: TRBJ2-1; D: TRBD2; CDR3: CSARDLDGTSSYNEQFF; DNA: TGCAGTGCTAGAGACTTGGACGGGACTAGCTCCTACAATGAGCAGTTCTTC
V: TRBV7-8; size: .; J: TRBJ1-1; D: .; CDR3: CASSQVGGTNTEAFF; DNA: TGTGCCAGCAGTCAAGTCGGGGGGACGAACACTGAAGCTTTCTTT
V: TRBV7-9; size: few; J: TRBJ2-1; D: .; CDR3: CASSLGRAGVNEQFF; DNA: TGTGCCAGCAGCTTGGGTCGCGCAGGGGTCAATGAGCAGTTCTTC
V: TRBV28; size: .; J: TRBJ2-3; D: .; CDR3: CASSPPRVADTQYF; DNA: TGTGCCAGCAGCCCCCCCAGGGTAGCAGATACGCAGTATTTT
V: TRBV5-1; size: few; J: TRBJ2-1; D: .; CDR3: CASSLEGGQYSYNEQFF; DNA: TGCGCCAGCAGCTTGGAGGGGGGCCAATACTCCTACAATGAGCAGTTCTTC
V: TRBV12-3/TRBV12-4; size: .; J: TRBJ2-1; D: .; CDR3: CASSFLGTVNEQFF; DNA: TGTGCCAGCAGTTTCTTGGGGACCGTCAATGAGCAGTTCTTC
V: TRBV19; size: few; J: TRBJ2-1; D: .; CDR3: CASSIYGEGEQFF; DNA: TGTGCCAGTAGTATATATGGCGAGGGTGAGCAGTTCTTC
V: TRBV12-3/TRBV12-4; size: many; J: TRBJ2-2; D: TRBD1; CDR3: CASTPEGAGWELFF; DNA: TGTGCCAGCACTCCCGAGGGGGCCGGGTGGGAGCTGTTTTTT
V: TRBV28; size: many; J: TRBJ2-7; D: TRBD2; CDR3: CASRTGTRVTEQYF; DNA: TGTGCCAGCAGAACCGGGACTAGAGTAACCGAGCAGTACTTC
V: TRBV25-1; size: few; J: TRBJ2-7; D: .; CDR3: CASSEYGITGHGYEQYF; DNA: TGTGCCAGCAGTGAATATGGTATAACAGGACACGGCTACGAGCAGTACTTC
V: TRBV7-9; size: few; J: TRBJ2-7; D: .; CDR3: CASSLSDYHEQYF; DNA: TGTGCCAGCAGCTTATCCGATTATCACGAGCAGTACTTC
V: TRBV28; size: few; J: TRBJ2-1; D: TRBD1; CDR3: CASSENRGPFF; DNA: TGTGCCAGCAGCGAAAACAGGGGGCCGTTCTTC
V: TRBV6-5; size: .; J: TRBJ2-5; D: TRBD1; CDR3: CASSLGTGRFQETQYF; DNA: TGTGCCAGCAGTTTAGGGACAGGGAGGTTCCAAGAGACCCAGTACTTC
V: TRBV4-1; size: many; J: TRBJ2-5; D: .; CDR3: CASSQNGSPLPQETQYF; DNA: TGCGCCAGCAGCCAAAATGGGAGCCCCCTGCCCCAAGAGACCCAGTACTTC
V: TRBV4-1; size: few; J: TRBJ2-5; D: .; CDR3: CASSQVISAEGETQYF; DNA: TGCGCCAGCAGCCAAGTAATCTCGGCGGAAGGAGAGACCCAGTACTTC
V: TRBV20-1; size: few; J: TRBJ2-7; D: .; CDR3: CSARDRRETPYEQYF; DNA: TGCAGTGCTAGAGATAGGAGGGAGACCCCCTACGAGCAGTACTTC
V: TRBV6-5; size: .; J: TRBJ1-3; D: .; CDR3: CASSWKPLSGNTIYF; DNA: TGTGCCAGCAGTTGGAAACCTCTCTCTGGAAACACCATATATTTT
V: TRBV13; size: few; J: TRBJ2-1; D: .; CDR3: CASSSLAVSPIDEQFF; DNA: TGTGCCAGCAGCTCCCTGGCGGTCTCACCGATCGATGAGCAGTTCTTC
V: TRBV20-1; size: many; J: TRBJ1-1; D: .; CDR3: CSAADGGGPNEAFF; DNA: TGCAGTGCCGCGGACGGCGGTGGGCCTAATGAAGCTTTCTTT
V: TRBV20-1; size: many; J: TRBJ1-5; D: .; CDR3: CSARRQDNQPQHF; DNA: TGCAGTGCTAGACGGCAAGACAATCAGCCCCAGCATTTT
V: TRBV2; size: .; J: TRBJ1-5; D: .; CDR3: CASSERGQFNQPQHF; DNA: TGTGCCAGCAGTGAAAGGGGACAATTCAATCAGCCCCAGCATTTT
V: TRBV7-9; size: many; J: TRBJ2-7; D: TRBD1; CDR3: CASSLEWGTGIPYEQYF; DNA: TGTGCCAGCAGCTTAGAATGGGGGACAGGGATCCCCTACGAGCAGTACTTC